The 22 T cell receptor beta chains given below trace back to one sample, sequenced in a study of blood T cell repertoires in COVID-19 (dated by TCRdb to between 2020 and 2021). Libraries were made using the immunoSEQ multiplex PCR assay. The table comes from immuneACCESS by way of TCRdb, which keeps in-frame sequences with V and J called. Part of the clones is missing from these tables; in studies checked, under half for an unresolved V gene and the rest for unknown reasons. Across this sample there are approximately 170,000 clones, with approximately 87% seen only once. The top ten constitute 3% to 4% of the sample. Sequencing used peripheral blood. All receptors come from an older woman with acute or convalescent COVID-19.

J is TRBJ2-7 and V is TRBV5-1, with D maybe TRBD1 (6 bases). V lost 4 bases, J lost 0 bases, and 23 bases lay in between. The V gene's germline CDR1 is SGHRS and CDR2 YFSETQ. This CDR3 is built from 18 residues. The CDR3 DNA follows: TGCGCCAGCAGCCCACGACCCTCCGGGACACAAAGCTCCTACGAGCAGTACTTC. As protein: CASSPRPSGTQSSYEQYF.

The chain links TRBV9 to TRBJ2-7; weak D call: TRBD1 (5 bases). The V gene's germline CDR1 is SGDLS and CDR2 YYNGEE. CDR3 length equals 15 residues. V lost 4 bases to trimming and J lost 4 bases, with 18 bases between them. The CDR3 protein is CASSPTDIRGYEQYF. DNA of the CDR3: TGTGCCAGCAGCCCCACCGATATAAGGGGATACGAGCAGTACTTC.

A single count supports this clone. This chain connects TRBV6-5 to TRBJ1-1; TRBD1 agrees at 7 bases. Germline CDR1 and CDR2: MNHEY and SVGAGI. Germline trimming cut 4 bases from V and 4 bases from J; bases unmatched to any gene: 12. This CDR3 region has 16 residues. CDR3 DNA: TGTGCCAGCAGTTCCTCGACGACAGGGTGGACCACTGAAGCTTTCTTT. Protein: CASSSSTTGWTTEAFF.

The chain has TRBV11-2 and TRBJ1-2; 9 nucleotides align to TRBD1. Germline assignment: CDR1 SGHAT and CDR2 FQNNGV. V lost 8 bases to trimming and J lost 6 bases; unmatched junction nucleotides: 7. This CDR3 has 13 amino acids. The CDR3: CASEPGQGHGYTF. The CDR3 DNA reads TGTGCCAGCGAACCGGGACAGGGTCATGGCTACACCTTC.

Comments on this clone: Mismatch with germline at one junction end may stem from a read error. J is TRBJ1-5 and V is TRBV24-1, with 8 bases lining up with TRBD1. Germline lookup yields CDR1 KGHDR and CDR2 SFDVKD. This CDR3 has 16 residues. The CDR3 is CATSDLVGTGGKGKNF. CDR3 sequence (DNA): TGTGCCACCAGTGATTTGGTCGGGACAGGCGGCAAAGGGAAGAATTTT.

The rearrangement joins TRBV9 to TRBJ1-2; the match to TRBD1 covers 10 bases. The V gene's germline CDR1 is SGDLS and CDR2 YYNGEE. The length of the CDR3 is 16 residues. After removal of 1 base from V and 8 bases from J, the junction contained 11 bases not matched to a gene. CDR3 sequence reads: CASSVSGQGLIGGYTF. In DNA, the CDR3 is TGTGCCAGCAGCGTATCGGGACAGGGGTTGATAGGGGGCTACACCTTC.

CDR3 protein: CASSKEGVIDTQYF. In DNA, the CDR3 is TGTGCCAGCAGCAAAGAGGGAGTTATAGATACGCAGTATTTT. The J gene is TRBJ2-3, the V gene TRBV6-2 or TRBV6-3; possible D gene TRBD2, 5 bases. CDR1 is MNHEY and CDR2 is SVGEGT in the germline V gene. Trimming removed 6 bases at V and 5 bases at J, with 15 bases between. CDR3 length: 14 amino acids.

The V call is TRBV10-1, the J call TRBJ1-6; D is unclear. V lost 3 bases and J 9 bases, leaving 15 bases between the germline ends. Looked up from germline, CDR1 is WNHNN and CDR2 is SYGVQD (reference sequence). The CDR3 is 15 amino acids. This chain's CDR3 is CASSESEARGSPLHF. The CDR3 DNA follows: TGCGCCAGCAGTGAATCGGAGGCTCGTGGTTCACCCCTCCACTTT.

The rearrangement joins TRBV28 to TRBJ2-1; D is unresolved. V was pared by 3 bases and J by 1 base, with 10 bases between. From germline, CDR1 is MDHEN and CDR2 SYDVKM. The length of the CDR3 is 15 residues. The CDR3 DNA reads TGTGCCAGCAGTTTGGCGGTCCTGTCCTACAATGAGCAGTTCTTC. This sequence encodes CASSLAVLSYNEQFF.

This chain uses TRBV6-5 with TRBJ2-7; 9 positions match TRBD1. The CDR3 sequence is 13 residues long. The germline V gene encodes CDR1 MNHEY and CDR2 SVGAGI. V lost 8 bases to trimming and J lost 5 bases; unmatched junction nucleotides: 7. CDR3 sequence: CASAGTGTHEQYF. The CDR3 DNA is TGTGCCAGCGCAGGGACAGGGACCCACGAGCAGTACTTC.

The chain carries TRBV15 and TRBJ1-2; TRBD1 might be the D (5 bases). Looked up from germline, CDR1 is LNHNV and CDR2 is YYDKDF (reference sequence). V lost 0 bases and J 3 bases, leaving 14 bases between the germline ends. The CDR3 spans 16 residues. This CDR3 reads CATSRDYSGGDYGYTF. For the CDR3, the DNA is TGTGCCACCAGCAGAGATTATTCCGGGGGGGACTATGGCTACACCTTC.

Note on this clone: At the DNA level, this CDR3 is encoded by other sequences in the same sample as well. The chain has TRBV3-1 (or the pseudogene TRBV3-2) and TRBJ1-1; no clear D gene. V was trimmed by 2 bases and J by 2 bases, leaving 6 bases between them. This CDR3 has 13 amino acids. Germline V CDR1 and CDR2: LGHDT, YNNKEL (reference sequence). DNA for the CDR3: TGTGCCAGCAGCCAACAGGTCAACACTGAAGCTTTCTTT. Translation gives CASSQQVNTEAFF.

The chain couples TRBV5-6 to TRBJ2-5; 10 positions agree with TRBD2. Germline CDR1 is SGHDT and CDR2 is YYEEEE. The CDR3 extends over 14 amino acids. V was pared by 7 bases and J by 5 bases, with 8 bases of the junction left unmatched. The CDR3 region has the DNA TGTGCCAGCTTACCGGGACTAGCGTCGGAGACCCAGTACTTC. It translates to CASLPGLASETQYF. Based on the CDR3 plus reference TRBV5-6 and TRBJ2-5, the full variable domain is DAGVTQSPTHLIKTRGQQVTLRCSPKSGHDTVSWYQQALGQGPQFIFQYYEEEERQRGNFPDRFSGHQFPNYSSELNVNALLLGDSALYLCASLPGLASETQYFGPGTRLLVL.

The rearrangement uses TRBV6-2 or TRBV6-3 and TRBJ2-1; 11 bases line up with TRBD2. CDR3 length equals 17 residues. V was pared by 4 bases and J by 8 bases, with 13 bases of the junction left unmatched. Germline-derived CDR1 and CDR2 are MNHEY and SVGEGT. The CDR3 sequence: CASSFGSTSGSIDEQFF. The CDR3 DNA reads TGTGCCAGCAGTTTTGGGTCTACTAGCGGGAGTATCGATGAGCAGTTCTTC.

The chain joins TRBV19 to TRBJ2-5; no firm D call. The ends were cut back, 1 base at V and 2 bases at J, with 5 bases in the middle. The CDR3 runs 13 residues. Germline V gene lookup returns CDR1 LNHDA and CDR2 SQIVND (reference sequence). DNA for the CDR3: TGTGCCAGTAGTATAGGTCCGCAAGAGACCCAGTACTTC. Protein sequence: CASSIGPQETQYF. The full variable domain, in which reference TRBV19 and TRBJ2-5 provide the parts outside the CDR3, is DGGITQSPKYLFRKEGQNVTLSCEQNLNHDAMYWYRQDPGQGLRLIYYSQIVNDFQKGDIAEGYSVSREKKESFPLTVTSAQKNPTAFYLCASSIGPQETQYFGPGTRLLVL.

The rearrangement links TRBV7-2 to TRBJ1-2; 7 nucleotides agree with TRBD1. After removal of 6 bases from V and 4 bases from J, the junction contained 8 bases not matched to a gene. Germline V gene data show CDR1 as SGHTA and CDR2 as FQGNSA. The CDR3 covers 14 residues. CDR3 sequence: CASSSTGVTYGYTF. DNA of the CDR3: TGTGCCAGCAGTTCAACAGGGGTTACCTATGGCTACACCTTC.

CDR3 DNA: TGTGCCAGTAGTATCGCGACAGAGAACACTGAAGCTTTCTTT. Translating gives CASSIATENTEAFF. V is TRBV19 and J is TRBJ1-1, with D tentatively TRBD1 (5 bases). The germline V and J ends were trimmed by 3 bases and 1 base, with 9 bases remaining between them. The CDR3 extends over 14 amino acids. The V gene's germline CDR1 is LNHDA and CDR2 SQIVND (reference sequence).

The J gene is TRBJ1-1, the V gene TRBV7-9, with 7 nucleotides matching TRBD1. Germline-derived CDR1 and CDR2 are SEHNR and FQNEAQ (reference sequence). CDR3 length: 16 residues. V was clipped by 4 bases and J by 5 bases; unmatched bases: 13. This CDR3 reads CASSSGTAKRRTEAFF. In nucleotides, the CDR3 is TGTGCCAGCAGCTCCGGGACAGCGAAAAGAAGGACTGAAGCTTTCTTT.

The chain uses TRBV7-2 and TRBJ2-3, with D possibly TRBD2 on 6 matching bases. V lost 5 bases, J lost 3 bases, and 15 bases lay in between. The CDR3 consists of 15 residues. CDR1 and CDR2 from the germline V gene are SGHTA and FQGNSA. The CDR3 DNA sequence: TGTGCCAGCAGCCCGTTTGGGACTGGGACAGATACGCAGTATTTT. It codes for CASSPFGTGTDTQYF.

The CDR3 protein is CASDVSGLRTEAFF. CDR3 in DNA: TGTGCCAGCGACGTTTCAGGTCTCCGAACTGAAGCTTTCTTT. J is TRBJ1-1 and V is TRBV7-9; D gene uncertain. CDR1 is SEHNR and CDR2 is FQNEAQ in the germline V gene (reference sequence). V gave up 8 bases and J gave up 5 bases, with 18 bases separating them. CDR3 length: 14 residues.

This rearrangement joins TRBV6-5 to TRBJ1-2; tentative D call: TRBD1 (5 bases). V gave up 6 bases and J gave up 4 bases, with 12 bases separating them. CDR1 is MNHEY and CDR2 is SVGAGI in the germline V gene. CDR3 length: 13 residues. Here the CDR3 DNA reads TGTGCCAGCAGCGGCGGGACGGCCTATGGCTACACCTTC. Translated, it gives CASSGGTAYGYTF.

For the CDR3, the DNA is TGTGCCAGCAGCTTGACAGCGAACACTGAAGCTTTCTTT. It translates to CASSLTANTEAFF. This chain joins TRBV7-3 and TRBJ1-1, with D possibly TRBD1 on 5 matching bases. Germline CDR1 SGHTA, CDR2 FQGTGA. Trimming shortened V by 3 bases and J by 1 base, and 6 bases separated the two germline ends. CDR3 length equals 13 residues.